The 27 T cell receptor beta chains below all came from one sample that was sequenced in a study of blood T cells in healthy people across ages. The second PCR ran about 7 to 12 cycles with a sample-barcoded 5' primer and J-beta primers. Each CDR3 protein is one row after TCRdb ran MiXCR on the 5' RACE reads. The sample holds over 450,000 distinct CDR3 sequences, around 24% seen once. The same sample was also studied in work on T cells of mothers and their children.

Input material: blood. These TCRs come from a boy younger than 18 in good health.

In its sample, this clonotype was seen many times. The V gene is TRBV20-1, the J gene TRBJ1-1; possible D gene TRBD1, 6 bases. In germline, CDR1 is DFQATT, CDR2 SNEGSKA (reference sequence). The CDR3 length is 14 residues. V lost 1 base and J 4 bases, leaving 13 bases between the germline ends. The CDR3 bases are TGCAGTGCTAGAGTTGGGGGCCGGGGCACTGAAGCTTTCTTT. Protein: CSARVGGRGTEAFF.

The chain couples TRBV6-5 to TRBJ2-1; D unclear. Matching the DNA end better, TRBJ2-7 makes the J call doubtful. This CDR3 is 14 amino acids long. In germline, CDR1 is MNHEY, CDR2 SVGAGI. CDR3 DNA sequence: TGTGCCAGCAGTTACAACTACGCCTCCTACGAGCAGTACTTC. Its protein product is CASSYNYASYEQYF.

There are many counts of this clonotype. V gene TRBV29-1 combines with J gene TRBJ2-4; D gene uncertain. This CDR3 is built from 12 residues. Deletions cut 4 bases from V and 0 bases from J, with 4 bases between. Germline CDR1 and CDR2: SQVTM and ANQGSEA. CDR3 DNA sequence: TGCAGCGTTGTGATAGCCAAAAACATTCAGTACTTC. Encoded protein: CSVVIAKNIQYF.

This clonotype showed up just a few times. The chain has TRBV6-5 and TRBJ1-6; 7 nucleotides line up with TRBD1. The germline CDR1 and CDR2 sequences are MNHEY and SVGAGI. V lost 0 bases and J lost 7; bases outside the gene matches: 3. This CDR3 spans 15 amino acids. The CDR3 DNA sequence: TGTGCCAGCAGTTACTCGAACAGGGGCAATTCACCCCTCCACTTT. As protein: CASSYSNRGNSPLHF.

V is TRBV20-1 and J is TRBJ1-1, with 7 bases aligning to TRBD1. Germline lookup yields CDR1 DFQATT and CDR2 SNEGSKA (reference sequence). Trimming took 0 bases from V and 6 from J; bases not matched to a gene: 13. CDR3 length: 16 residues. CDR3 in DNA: TGCAGTGCTAGAGATCTCCGAGGGGGCCTTACCGCTGAAGCTTTCTTT. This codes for CSARDLRGGLTAEAFF.

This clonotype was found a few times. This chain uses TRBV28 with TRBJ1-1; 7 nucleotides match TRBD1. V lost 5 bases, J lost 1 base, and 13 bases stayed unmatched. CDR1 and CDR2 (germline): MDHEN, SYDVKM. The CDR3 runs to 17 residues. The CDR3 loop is CASSIPGQSPPNTEAFF. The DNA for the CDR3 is TGTGCCAGCAGTATACCGGGACAGAGCCCACCGAACACTGAAGCTTTCTTT.

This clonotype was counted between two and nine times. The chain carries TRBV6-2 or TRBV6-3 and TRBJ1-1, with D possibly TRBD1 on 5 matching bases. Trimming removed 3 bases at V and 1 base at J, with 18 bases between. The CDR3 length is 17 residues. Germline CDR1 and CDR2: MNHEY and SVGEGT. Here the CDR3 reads CASSYIPGWGTNTEAFF. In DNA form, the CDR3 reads TGTGCCAGCAGTTATATCCCAGGGTGGGGGACGAACACTGAAGCTTTCTTT.

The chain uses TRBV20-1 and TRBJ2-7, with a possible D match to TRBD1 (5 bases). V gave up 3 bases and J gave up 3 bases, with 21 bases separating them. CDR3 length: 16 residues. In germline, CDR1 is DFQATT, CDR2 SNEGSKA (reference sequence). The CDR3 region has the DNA TGCAGTGCTAGGGGGCGTGACCGTAATCTTTTCTACGAGCAGTACTTC. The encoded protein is CSARGRDRNLFYEQYF.

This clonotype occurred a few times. Here the CDR3 DNA reads TGTGCCATCAGTGCCGCGGGTCATGAGCAGTTCTTC. Its protein product is CAISAAGHEQFF. The chain combines TRBV10-3 with TRBJ2-1; D possibly corresponds to TRBD2 (5 bases). Germline CDR1 ENHRY, CDR2 SYGVKD. Trimming took off 4 bases at V and 8 bases at J, with 9 bases between the two ends. The CDR3 contains 12 residues.

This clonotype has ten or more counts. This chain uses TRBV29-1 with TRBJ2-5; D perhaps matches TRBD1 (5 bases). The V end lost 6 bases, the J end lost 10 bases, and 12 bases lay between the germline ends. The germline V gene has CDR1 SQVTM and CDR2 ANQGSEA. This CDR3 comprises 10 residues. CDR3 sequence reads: CSVMTAIQYF. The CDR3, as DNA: TGCAGCGTCATGACAGCGATCCAGTACTTC.

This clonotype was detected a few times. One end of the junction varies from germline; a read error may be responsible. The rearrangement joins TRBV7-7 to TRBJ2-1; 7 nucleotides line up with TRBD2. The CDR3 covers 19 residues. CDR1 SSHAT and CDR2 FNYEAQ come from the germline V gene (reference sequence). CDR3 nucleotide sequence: TGTGCTAGCACCCGCCTGAAGGGGAGGGGAGCTAGCTCCTACAATGAGCAGTTCTTC. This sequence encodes CASTRLKGRGASSYNEQFF.

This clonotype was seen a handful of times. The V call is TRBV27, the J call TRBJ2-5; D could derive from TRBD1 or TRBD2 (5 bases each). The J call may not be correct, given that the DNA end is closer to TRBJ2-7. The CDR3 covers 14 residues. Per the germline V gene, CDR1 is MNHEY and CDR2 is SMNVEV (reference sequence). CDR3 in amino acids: CASSFEGNSYEQYF. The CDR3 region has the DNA TGTGCCAGCAGTTTTGAGGGGAACTCCTACGAGCAGTACTTC.

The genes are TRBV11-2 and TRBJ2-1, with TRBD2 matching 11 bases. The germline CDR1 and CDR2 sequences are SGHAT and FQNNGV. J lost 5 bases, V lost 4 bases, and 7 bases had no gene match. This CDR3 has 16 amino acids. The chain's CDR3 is CASSSSGGPVHNEQFF. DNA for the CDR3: TGTGCCAGCAGCTCTAGCGGGGGGCCCGTTCACAATGAGCAGTTCTTC.

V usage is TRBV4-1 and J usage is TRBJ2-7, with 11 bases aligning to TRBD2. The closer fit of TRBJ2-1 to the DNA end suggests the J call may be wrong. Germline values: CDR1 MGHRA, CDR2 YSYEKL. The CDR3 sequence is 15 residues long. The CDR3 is CASSQPGLADNEQFF. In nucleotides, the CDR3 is TGCGCCAGCAGCCAACCGGGACTAGCGGACAATGAGCAGTTCTTC.

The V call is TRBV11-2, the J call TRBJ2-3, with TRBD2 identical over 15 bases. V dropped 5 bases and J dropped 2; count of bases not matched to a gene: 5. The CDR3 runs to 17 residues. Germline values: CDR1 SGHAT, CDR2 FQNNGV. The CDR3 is CASSLRTSGRVTDTQYF. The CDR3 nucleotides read TGTGCCAGCAGCCTAAGGACTAGCGGGAGGGTCACAGATACGCAGTATTTT. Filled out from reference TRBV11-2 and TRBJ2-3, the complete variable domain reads EAGVAQSPRYKIIEKRQSVAFWCNPISGHATLYWYQQILGQGPKLLIQFQNNGVVDDSQLPKDRFSAERLKGVDSTLKIQPAKLEDSAVYLCASSLRTSGRVTDTQYFGPGTRLTVL.

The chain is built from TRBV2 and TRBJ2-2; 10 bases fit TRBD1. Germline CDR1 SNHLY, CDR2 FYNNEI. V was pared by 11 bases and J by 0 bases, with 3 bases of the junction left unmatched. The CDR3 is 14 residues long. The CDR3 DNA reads TGTGCCGGGGGGACAGGGGCGAACACCGGGGAGCTGTTTTTT. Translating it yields CAGGTGANTGELFF.

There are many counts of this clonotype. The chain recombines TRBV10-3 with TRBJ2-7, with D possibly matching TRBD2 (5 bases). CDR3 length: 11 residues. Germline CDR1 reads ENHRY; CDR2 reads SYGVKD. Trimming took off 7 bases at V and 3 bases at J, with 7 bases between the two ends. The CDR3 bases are TGTGCCATCATGGAGGACTACGAGCAGTACTTC. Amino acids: CAIMEDYEQYF.

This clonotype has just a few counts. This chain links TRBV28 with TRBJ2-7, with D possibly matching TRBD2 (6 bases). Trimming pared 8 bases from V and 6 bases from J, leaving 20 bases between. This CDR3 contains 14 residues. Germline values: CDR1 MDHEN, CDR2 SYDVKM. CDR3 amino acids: CASLYRPGRGEQYF. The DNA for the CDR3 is TGTGCCAGCCTCTACCGGCCCGGGAGAGGCGAGCAGTACTTC.

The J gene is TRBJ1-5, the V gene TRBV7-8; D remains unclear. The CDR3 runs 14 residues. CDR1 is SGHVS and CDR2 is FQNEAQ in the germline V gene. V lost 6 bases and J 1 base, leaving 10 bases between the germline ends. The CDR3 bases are TGTGCCAGCAGTCTTGCCCGGAGCAATCAGCCCCAGCATTTT. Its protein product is CASSLARSNQPQHF.

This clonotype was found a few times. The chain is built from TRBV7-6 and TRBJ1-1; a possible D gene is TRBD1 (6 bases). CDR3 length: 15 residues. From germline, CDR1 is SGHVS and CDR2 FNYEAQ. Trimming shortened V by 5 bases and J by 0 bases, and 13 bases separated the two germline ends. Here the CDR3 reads CASSLPTGMNTEAFF. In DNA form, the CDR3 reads TGTGCCAGCAGCCTACCTACAGGGATGAACACTGAAGCTTTCTTT.

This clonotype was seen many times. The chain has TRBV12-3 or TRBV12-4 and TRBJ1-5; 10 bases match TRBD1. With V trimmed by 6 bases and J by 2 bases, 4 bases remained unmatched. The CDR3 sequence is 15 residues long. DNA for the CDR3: TGTGCCAGCAGGCCCGGGACAGGGGGCAATCAGCCCCAGCATTTT. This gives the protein CASRPGTGGNQPQHF.

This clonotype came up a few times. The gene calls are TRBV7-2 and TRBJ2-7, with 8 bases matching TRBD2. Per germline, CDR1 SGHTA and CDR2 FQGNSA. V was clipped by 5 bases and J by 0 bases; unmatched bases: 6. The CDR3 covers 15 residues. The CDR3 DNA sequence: TGTGCCAGCAGCAGGGACGGGGGGGACTCCTACGAGCAGTACTTC. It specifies CASSRDGGDSYEQYF. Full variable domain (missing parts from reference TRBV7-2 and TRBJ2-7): GAGVSQSPSNKVTEKGKDVELRCDPISGHTALYWYRQSLGQGLEFLIYFQGNSAPDKSGLPSDRFSAERTGGSVSTLTIQRTQQEDSAVYLCASSRDGGDSYEQYFGPGTRLTVT.

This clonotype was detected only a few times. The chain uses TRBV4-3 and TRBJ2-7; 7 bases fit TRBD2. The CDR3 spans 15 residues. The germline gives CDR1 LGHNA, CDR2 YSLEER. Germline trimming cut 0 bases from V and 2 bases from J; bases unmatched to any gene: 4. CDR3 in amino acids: CASSQDLRGTYEQYF. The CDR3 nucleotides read TGCGCCAGCAGCCAAGACTTGCGGGGGACCTACGAGCAGTACTTC.

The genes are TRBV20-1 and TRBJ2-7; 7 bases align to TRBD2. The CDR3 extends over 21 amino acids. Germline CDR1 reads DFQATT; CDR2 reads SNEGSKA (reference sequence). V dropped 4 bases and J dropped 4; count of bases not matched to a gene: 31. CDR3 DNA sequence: TGCAGTGCTACGAGGGAAGGGATGGCTGGGGGGGACCGCCGTTTCGGATACGAGCAGTACTTC. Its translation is CSATREGMAGGDRRFGYEQYF.

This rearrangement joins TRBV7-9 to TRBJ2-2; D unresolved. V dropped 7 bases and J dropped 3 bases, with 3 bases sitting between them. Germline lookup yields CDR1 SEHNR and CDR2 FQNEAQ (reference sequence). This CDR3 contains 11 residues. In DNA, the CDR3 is TGTGCCAGCACGGACACCGGGGAGCTGTTTTTT. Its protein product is CASTDTGELFF.

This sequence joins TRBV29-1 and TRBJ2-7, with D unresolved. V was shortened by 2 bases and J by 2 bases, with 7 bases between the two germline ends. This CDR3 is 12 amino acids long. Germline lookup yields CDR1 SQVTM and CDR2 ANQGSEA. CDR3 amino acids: CSVENETYEQYF. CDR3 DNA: TGCAGCGTTGAAAACGAGACCTACGAGCAGTACTTC.

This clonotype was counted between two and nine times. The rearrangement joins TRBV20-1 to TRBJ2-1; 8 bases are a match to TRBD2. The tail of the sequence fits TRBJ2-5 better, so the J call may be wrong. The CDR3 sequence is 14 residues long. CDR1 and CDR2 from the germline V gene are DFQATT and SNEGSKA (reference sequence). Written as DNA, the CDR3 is TGCAGTGCTCCCCTCGGGGGGGCTGAGGAGACCCAGTACTTC. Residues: CSAPLGGAEETQYF.